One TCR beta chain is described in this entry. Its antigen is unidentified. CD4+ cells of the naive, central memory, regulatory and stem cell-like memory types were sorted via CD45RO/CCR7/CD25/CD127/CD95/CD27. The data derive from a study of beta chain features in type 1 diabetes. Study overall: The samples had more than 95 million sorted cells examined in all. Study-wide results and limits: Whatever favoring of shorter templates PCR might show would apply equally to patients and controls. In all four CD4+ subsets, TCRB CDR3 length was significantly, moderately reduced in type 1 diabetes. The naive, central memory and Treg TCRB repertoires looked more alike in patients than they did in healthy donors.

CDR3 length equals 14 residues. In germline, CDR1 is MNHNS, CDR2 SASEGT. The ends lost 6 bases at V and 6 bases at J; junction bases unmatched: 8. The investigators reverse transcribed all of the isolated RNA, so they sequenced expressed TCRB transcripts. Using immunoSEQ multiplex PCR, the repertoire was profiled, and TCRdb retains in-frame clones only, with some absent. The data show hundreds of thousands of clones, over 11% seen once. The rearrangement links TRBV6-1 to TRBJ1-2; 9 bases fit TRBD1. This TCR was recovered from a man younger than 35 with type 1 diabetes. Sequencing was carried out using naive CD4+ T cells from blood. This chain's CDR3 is CASSNRGLTNGYTF. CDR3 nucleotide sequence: TGTGCCAGCAGCAACAGGGGGCTGACGAATGGCTACACCTTC.